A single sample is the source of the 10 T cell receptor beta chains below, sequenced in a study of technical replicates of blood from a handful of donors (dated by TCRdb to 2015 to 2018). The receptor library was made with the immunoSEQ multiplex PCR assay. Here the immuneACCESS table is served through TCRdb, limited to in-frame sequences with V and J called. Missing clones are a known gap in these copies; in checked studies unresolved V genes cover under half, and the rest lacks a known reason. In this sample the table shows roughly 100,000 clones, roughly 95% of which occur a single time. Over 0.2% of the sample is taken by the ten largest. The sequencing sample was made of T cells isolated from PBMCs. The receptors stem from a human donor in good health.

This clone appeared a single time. The CDR3, as DNA: TGCGCCAGCAGCCAAGATCCCGGGGGGATAGGCTATGGCTACACCTTC. It encodes CASSQDPGGIGYGYTF. The chain is built from TRBV4-1 and TRBJ1-2, with D possibly TRBD1 on 5 matching bases. Germline V gene lookup returns CDR1 MGHRA and CDR2 YSYEKL. The CDR3 runs to 16 residues. Between the trimmed V and J ends, which lost 0 bases and 4 bases, there was a span of 15 bases.

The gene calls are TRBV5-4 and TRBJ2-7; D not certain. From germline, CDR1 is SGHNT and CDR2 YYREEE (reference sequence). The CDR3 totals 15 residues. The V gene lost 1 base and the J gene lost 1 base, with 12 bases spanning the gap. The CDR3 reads CASSLSPSLSYEQYF. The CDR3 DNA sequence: TGTGCCAGCAGCTTGTCCCCTAGTTTGTCCTACGAGCAGTACTTC.

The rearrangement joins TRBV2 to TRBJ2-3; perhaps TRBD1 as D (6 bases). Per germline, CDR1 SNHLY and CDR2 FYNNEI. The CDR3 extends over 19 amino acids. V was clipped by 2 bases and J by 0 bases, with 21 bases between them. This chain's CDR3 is CASSEYSRGIKASTDTQYF. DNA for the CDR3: TGTGCCAGCAGTGAATATTCCAGGGGAATAAAAGCTAGCACAGATACGCAGTATTTT.

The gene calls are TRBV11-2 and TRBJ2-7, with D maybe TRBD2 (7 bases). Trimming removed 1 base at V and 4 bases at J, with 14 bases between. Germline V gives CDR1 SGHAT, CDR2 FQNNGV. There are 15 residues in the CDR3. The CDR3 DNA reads TGTGCCAGCAGCTTAGTGAGGGGGGGAGTTTACGAGCAGTACTTC. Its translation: CASSLVRGGVYEQYF.

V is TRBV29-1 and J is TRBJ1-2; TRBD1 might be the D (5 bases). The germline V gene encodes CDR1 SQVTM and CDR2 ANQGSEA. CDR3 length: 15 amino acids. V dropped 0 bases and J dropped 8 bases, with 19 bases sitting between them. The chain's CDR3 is CSVEDPGRGRFGYTF. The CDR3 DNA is TGCAGCGTTGAAGATCCCGGGCGGGGCCGATTCGGCTACACCTTC.

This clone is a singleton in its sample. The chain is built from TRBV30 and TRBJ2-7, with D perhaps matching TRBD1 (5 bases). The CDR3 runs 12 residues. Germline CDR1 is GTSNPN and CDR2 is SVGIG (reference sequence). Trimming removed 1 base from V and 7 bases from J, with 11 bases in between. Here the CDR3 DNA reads TGTGCCTGGAGTGACAAAAGGACAGAGCAGTACTTC. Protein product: CAWSDKRTEQYF.

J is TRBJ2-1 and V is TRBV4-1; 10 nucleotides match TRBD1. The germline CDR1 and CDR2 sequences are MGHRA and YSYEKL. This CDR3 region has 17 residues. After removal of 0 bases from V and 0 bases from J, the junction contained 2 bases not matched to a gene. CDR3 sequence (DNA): TGCGCCAGCAGCCAAGATAGGACAGGGGGCTCCTACAATGAGCAGTTCTTC. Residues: CASSQDRTGGSYNEQFF.

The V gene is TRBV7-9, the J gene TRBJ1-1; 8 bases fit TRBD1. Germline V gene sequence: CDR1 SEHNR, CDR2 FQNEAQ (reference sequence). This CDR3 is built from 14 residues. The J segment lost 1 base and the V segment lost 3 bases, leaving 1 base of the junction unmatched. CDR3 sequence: CASSFGTGNTEAFF. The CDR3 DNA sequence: TGTGCCAGCAGCTTTGGGACAGGGAACACTGAAGCTTTCTTT.

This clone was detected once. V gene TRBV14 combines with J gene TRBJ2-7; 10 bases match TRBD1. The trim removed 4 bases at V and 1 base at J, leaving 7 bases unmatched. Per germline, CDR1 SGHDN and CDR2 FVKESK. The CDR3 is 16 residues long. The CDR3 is CASSPPPGQGSYEQYF. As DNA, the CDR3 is TGTGCCAGCAGCCCGCCCCCGGGACAGGGGTCCTACGAGCAGTACTTC.

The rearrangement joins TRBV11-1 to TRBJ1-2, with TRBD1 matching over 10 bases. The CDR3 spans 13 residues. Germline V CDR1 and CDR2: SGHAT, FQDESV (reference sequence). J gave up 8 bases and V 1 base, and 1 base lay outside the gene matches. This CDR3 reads CASSLGQGAGYTF. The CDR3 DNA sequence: TGTGCCAGCAGCTTAGGACAGGGGGCCGGCTACACCTTC.